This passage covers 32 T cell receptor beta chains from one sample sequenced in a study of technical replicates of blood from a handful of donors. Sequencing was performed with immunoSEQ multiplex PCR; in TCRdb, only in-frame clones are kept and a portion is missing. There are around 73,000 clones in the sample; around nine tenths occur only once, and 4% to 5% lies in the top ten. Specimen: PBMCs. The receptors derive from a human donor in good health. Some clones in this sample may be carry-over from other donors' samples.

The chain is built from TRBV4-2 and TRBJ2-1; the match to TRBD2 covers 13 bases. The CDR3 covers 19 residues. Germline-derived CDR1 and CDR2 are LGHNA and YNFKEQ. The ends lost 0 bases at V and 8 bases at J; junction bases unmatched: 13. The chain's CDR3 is CASSQERRTSGSRSHEQFF. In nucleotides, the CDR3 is TGTGCCAGCAGCCAAGAACGGCGGACTAGCGGGAGTAGATCTCATGAGCAGTTCTTC.

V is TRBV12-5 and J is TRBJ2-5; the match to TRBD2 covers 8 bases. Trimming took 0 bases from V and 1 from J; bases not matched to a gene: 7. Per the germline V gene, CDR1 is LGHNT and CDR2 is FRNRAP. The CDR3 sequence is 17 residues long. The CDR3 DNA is TGTGCTAGTGGTTTGGTACATAGCGGGGTTACCCAAGAGACCCAGTACTTC. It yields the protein CASGLVHSGVTQETQYF.

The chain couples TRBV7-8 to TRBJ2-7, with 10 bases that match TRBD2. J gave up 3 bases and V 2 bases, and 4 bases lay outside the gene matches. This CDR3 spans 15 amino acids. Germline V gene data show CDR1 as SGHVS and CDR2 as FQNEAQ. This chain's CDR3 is CASSLLAGVLYEQYF. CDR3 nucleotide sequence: TGTGCCAGCAGCTTACTAGCGGGAGTACTCTACGAGCAGTACTTC.

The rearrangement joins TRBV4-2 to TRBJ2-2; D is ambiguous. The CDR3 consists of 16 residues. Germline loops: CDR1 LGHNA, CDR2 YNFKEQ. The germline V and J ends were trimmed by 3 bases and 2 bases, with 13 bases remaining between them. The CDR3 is CASSQLEARNTGELFF. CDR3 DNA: TGTGCCAGCAGCCAGCTAGAGGCTCGAAACACCGGGGAGCTGTTTTTT.

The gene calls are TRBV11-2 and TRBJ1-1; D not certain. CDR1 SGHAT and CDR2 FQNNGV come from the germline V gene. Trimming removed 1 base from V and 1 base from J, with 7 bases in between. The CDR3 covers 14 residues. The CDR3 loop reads CASSLGAGNTEAFF. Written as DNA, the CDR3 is TGTGCCAGCAGCTTAGGAGCCGGGAACACTGAAGCTTTCTTT.

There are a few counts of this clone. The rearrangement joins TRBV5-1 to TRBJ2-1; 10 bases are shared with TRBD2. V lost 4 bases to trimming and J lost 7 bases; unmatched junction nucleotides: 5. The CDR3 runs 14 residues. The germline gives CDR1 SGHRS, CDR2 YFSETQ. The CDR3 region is CASSPTAGGNEQFF. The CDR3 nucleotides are TGCGCCAGCAGCCCGACAGCGGGGGGGAATGAGCAGTTCTTC.

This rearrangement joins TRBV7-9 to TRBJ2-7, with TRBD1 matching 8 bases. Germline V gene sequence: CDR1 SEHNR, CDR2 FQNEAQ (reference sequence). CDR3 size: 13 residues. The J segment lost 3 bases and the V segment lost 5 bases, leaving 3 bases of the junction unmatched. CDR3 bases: TGTGCCAGCAGCGAGGACAGGGTCTACGAGCAGTACTTC. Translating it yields CASSEDRVYEQYF.

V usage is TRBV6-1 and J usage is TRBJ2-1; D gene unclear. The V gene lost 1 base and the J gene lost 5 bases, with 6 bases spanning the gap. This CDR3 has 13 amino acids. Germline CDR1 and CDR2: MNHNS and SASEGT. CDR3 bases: TGTGCCAGCAGTGAAGACAGTCACAATGAGCAGTTCTTC. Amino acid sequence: CASSEDSHNEQFF.

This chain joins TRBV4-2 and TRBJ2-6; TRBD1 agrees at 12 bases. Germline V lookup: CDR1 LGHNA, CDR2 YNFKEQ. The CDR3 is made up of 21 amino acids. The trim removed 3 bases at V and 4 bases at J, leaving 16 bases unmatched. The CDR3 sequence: CASSHPGVRGQGAGGANVLTF. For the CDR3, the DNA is TGTGCCAGCAGCCACCCCGGGGTACGGGGACAGGGGGCAGGAGGGGCCAACGTCCTGACTTTC.

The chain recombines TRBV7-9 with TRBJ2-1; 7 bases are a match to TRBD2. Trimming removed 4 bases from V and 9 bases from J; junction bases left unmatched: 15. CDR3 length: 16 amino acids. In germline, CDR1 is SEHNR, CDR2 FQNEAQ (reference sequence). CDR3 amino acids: CASSSRGQGGGREQFF. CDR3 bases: TGTGCCAGCAGCTCCAGAGGGCAGGGCGGGGGTCGTGAGCAGTTCTTC.

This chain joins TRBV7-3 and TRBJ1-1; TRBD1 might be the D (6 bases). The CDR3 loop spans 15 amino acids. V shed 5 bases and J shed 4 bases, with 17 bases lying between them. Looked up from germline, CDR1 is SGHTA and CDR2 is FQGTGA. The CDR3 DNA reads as TGTGCCAGCAGCCCAAGCGGACAGAGGGCCACTGAAGCTTTCTTT. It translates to CASSPSGQRATEAFF.

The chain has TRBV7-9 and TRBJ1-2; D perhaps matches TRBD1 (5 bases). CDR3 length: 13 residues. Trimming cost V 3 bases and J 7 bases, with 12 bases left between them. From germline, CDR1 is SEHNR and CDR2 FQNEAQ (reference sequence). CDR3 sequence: CASSFGGVGGYTF. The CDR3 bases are TGTGCCAGCAGCTTCGGGGGGGTTGGTGGCTACACCTTC.

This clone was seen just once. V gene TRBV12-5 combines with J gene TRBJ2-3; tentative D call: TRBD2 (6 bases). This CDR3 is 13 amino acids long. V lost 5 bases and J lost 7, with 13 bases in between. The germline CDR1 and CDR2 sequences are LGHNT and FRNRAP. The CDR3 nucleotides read TGTGCTAGTGGTCCCGGACTAATCTATACGCAGTATTTT. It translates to CASGPGLIYTQYF.

The DNA of the CDR3 is TGTGCCAGCAGTTTATCGCGGGCTAGCACAGATACGCAGTATTTT. Amino acid sequence: CASSLSRASTDTQYF. The genes are TRBV6-5 and TRBJ2-3, with D possibly being TRBD2 (5 bases). The V gene lost 4 bases and the J gene lost 0 bases, with 11 bases spanning the gap. CDR3 length: 15 amino acids. CDR1 is MNHEY, CDR2 SVGAGI, per germline.

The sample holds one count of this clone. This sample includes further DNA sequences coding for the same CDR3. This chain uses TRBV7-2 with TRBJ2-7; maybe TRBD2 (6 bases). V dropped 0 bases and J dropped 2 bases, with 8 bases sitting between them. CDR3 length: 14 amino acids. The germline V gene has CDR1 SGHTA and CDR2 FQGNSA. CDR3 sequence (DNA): TGTGCCAGCAGCTTAGCGGGAGGCACCTACGAGCAGTACTTC. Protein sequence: CASSLAGGTYEQYF.

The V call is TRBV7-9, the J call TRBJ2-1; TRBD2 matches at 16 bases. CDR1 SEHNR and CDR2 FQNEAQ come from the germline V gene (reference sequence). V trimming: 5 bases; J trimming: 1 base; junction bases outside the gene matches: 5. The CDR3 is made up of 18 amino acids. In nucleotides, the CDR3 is TGTGCCAGCAGCATGGGACTAGCGGGGGGGCAGTCCTACAATGAGCAGTTCTTC. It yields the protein CASSMGLAGGQSYNEQFF.

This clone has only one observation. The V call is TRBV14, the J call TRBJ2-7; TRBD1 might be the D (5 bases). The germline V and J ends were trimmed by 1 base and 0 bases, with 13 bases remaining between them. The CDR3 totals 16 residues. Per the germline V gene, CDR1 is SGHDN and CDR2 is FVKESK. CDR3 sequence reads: CASSQVSVRGSYEQYF. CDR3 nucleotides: TGTGCCAGCAGCCAAGTTTCTGTTAGGGGCTCCTACGAGCAGTACTTC. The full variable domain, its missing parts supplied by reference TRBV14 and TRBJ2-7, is EAGVTQFPSHSVIEKGQTVTLRCDPISGHDNLYWYRRVMGKEIKFLLHFVKESKQDESGMPNNRFLAERTGGTYSTLKVQPAELEDSGVYFCASSQVSVRGSYEQYFGPGTRLTVT.

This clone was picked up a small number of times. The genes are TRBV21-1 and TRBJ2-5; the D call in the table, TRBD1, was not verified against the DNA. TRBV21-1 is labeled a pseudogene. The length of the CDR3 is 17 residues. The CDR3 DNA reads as TGTGCCAGCAGCGACTTAACAGGGGCCGTGGAGGGGGAGACCCAGTACTTC. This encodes CASSDLTGAVEGETQYF.

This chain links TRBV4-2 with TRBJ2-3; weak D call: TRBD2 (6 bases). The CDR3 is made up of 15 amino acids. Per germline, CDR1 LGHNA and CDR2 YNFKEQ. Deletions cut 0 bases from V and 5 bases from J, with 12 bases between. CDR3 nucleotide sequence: TGTGCCAGCAGCCAAGAAGCTATGGGGGGAGATACGCAGTATTTT. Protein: CASSQEAMGGDTQYF.

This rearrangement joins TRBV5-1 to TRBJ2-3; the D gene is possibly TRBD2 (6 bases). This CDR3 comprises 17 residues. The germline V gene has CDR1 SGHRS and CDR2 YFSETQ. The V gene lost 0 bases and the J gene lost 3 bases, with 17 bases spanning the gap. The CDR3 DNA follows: TGCGCCAGCAGCTTGGTGGGGGGACTCTTGGTAACAGATACGCAGTATTTT. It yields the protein CASSLVGGLLVTDTQYF.

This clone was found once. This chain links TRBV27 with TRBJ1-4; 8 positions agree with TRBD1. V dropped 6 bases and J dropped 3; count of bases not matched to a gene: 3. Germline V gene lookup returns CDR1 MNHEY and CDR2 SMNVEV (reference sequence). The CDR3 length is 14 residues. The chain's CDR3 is CASRMTGANEKLFF. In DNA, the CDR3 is TGTGCCAGCAGAATGACAGGGGCTAATGAAAAACTGTTTTTT.

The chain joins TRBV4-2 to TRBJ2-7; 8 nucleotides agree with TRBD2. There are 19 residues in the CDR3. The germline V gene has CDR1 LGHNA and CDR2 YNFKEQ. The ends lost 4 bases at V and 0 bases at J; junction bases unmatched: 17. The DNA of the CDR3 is TGTGCCAGCAGCCTCGGTGCGGGGGGCGACCCCATTTCCTCCTACGAGCAGTACTTC. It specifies CASSLGAGGDPISSYEQYF.

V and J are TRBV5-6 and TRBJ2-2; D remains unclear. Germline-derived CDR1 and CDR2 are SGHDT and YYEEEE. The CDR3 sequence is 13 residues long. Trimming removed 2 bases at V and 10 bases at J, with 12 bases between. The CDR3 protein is CASSFLTVEELFF. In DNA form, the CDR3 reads TGTGCCAGCAGCTTTTTAACGGTCGAGGAGCTGTTTTTT.

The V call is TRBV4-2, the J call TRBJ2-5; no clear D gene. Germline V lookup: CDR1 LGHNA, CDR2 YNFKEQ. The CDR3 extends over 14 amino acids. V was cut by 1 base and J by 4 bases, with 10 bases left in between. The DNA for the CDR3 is TGTGCCAGCAGCCAAGCAGGTACCGGAGAGACCCAGTACTTC. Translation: CASSQAGTGETQYF.

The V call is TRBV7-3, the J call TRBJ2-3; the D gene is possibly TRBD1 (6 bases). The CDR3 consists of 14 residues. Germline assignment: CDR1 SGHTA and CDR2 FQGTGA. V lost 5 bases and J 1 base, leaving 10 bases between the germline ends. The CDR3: CASSGGRGTDTQYF. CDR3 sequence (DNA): TGTGCCAGCAGCGGGGGCAGGGGCACAGATACGCAGTATTTT.

The CDR3 region has the DNA TGTGCCAGCAAGACTGAAGCCGAGCAGTACTTC. Its protein is CASKTEAEQYF. This rearrangement joins TRBV2 to TRBJ2-5, with D unclear. The DNA end is a closer match to TRBJ2-7, so the J assignment may be wrong. Germline V gene lookup returns CDR1 SNHLY and CDR2 FYNNEI. This CDR3 has 11 residues.

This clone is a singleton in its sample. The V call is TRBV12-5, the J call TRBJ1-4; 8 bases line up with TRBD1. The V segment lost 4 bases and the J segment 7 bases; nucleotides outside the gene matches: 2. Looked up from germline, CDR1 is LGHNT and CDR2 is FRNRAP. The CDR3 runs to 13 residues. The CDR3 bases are TGTGCTAGTGGTTCACAGGGGGGTGAAAAACTGTTTTTT. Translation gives CASGSQGGEKLFF.

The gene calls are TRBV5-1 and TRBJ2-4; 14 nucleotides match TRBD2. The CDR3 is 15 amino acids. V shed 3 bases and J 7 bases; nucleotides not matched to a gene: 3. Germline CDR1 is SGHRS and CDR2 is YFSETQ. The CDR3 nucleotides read TGCGCCAGCAGCTCGACTAGCGGGGGGGCGAACATTCAGTACTTC. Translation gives CASSSTSGGANIQYF. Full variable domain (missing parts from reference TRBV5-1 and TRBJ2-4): KAGVTQTPRYLIKTRGQQVTLSCSPISGHRSVSWYQQTPGQGLQFLFEYFSETQRNKGNFPGRFSGRQFSNSRSEMNVSTLELGDSALYLCASSSTSGGANIQYFGAGTRLSVL.

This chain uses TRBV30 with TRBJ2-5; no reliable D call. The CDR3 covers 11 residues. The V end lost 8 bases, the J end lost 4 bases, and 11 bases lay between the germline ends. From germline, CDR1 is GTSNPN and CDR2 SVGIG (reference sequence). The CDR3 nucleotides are TGTGCCCGCCGAGTGTCAGAGACCCAGTACTTC. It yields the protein CARRVSETQYF.

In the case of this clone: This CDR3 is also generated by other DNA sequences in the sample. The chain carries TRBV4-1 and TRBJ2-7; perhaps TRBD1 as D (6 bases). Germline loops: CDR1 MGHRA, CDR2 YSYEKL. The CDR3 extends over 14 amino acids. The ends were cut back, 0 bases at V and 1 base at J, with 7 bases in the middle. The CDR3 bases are TGCGCCAGCAGCCAAGATAGGGGGTCCTACGAGCAGTACTTC. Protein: CASSQDRGSYEQYF.

The CDR3 sequence: CASRFTSGTDTQYF. The DNA for the CDR3 is TGTGCCAGCAGGTTTACTAGCGGCACAGATACGCAGTATTTT. The chain combines TRBV7-3 with TRBJ2-3; 7 positions match TRBD2. Germline V lookup: CDR1 SGHTA, CDR2 FQGTGA. The CDR3 has 14 residues. J lost 1 base, V lost 6 bases, and 4 bases had no gene match.

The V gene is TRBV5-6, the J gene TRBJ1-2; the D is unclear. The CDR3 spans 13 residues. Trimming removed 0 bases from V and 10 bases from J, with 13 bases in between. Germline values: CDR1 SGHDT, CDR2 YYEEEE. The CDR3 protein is CASSLGWAGHYTF. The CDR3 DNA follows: TGTGCCAGCAGCTTGGGTTGGGCGGGCCACTACACCTTC.